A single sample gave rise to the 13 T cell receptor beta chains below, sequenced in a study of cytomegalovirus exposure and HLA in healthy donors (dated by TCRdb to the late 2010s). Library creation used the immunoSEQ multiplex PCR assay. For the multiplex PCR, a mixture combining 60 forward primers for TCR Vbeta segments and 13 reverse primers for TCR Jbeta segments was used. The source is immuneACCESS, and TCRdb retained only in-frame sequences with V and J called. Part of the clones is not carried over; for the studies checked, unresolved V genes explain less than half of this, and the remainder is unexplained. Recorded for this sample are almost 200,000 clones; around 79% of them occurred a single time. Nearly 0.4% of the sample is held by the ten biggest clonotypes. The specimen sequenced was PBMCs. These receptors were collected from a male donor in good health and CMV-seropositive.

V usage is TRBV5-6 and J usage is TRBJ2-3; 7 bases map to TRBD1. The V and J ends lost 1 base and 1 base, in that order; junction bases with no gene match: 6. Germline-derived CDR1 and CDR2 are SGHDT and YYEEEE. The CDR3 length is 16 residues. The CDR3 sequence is CASSLTGVDGTDTQYF. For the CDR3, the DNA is TGTGCCAGCAGCTTGACAGGGGTGGATGGCACAGATACGCAGTATTTT.

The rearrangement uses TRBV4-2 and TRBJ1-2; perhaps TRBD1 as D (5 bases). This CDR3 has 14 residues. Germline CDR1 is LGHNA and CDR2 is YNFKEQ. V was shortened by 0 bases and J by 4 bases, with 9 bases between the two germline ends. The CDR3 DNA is TGTGCCAGCAGCCAAGAAGAGGACACCTATGGCTACACCTTC. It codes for CASSQEEDTYGYTF.

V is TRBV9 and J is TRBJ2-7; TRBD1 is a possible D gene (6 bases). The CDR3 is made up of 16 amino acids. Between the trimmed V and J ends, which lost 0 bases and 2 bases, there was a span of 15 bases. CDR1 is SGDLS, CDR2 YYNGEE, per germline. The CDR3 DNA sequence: TGTGCCAGCAGCGTAGGAAGGACAGACAGAACCTACGAGCAGTACTTC. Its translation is CASSVGRTDRTYEQYF.

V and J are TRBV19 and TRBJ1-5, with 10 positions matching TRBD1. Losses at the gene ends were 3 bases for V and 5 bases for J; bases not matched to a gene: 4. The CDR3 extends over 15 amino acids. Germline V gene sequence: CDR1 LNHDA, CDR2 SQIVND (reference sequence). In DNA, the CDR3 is TGTGCCAGTAGTATTCTTGACAGGGGGCATCAGCCCCAGCATTTT. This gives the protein CASSILDRGHQPQHF.

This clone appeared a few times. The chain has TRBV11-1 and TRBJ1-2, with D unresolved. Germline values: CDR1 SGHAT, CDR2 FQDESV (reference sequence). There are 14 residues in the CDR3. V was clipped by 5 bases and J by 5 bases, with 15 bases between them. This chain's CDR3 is CASSPGVEAYGYTF. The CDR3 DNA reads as TGTGCCAGCAGCCCGGGAGTTGAGGCTTATGGCTACACCTTC.

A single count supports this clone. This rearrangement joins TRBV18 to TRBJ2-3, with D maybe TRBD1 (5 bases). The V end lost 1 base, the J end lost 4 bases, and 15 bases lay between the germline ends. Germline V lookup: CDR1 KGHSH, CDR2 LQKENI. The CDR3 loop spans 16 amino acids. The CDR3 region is CASSPLGYLGADTQYF. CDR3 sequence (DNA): TGTGCCAGCTCACCACTAGGTTACCTAGGGGCAGATACGCAGTATTTT.

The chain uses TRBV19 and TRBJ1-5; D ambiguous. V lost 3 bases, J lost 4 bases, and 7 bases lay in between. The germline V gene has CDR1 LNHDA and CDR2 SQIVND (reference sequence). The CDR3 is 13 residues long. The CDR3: CASSIPGNQPQHF. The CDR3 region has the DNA TGTGCCAGTAGTATCCCCGGGAATCAGCCCCAGCATTTT.

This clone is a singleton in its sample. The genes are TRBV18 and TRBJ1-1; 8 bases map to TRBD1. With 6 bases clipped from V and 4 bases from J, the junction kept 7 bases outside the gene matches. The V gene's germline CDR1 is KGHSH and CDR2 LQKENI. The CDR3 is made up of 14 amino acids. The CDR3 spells CASSSETGATEAFF. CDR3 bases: TGTGCCAGCTCGTCAGAGACAGGGGCCACTGAAGCTTTCTTT.

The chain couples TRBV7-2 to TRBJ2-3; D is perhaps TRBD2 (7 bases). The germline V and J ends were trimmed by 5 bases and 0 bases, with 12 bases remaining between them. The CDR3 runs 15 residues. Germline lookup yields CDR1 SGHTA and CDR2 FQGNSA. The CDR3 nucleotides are TGTGCCAGCAGCCAAGGGGGGGCTAGCACAGATACGCAGTATTTT. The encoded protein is CASSQGGASTDTQYF.

The CDR3 sequence: CASSPNRVTQGYSGNTIYF. In DNA form, the CDR3 reads TGTGCCAGCTCACCGAACCGCGTGACACAGGGTTACTCTGGAAACACCATATATTTT. The chain has TRBV18 and TRBJ1-3, with D tentatively TRBD1 (6 bases). CDR1 and CDR2 (germline): KGHSH, LQKENI. The ends were cut back, 3 bases at V and 0 bases at J, with 21 bases in the middle. The CDR3 extends over 19 amino acids.

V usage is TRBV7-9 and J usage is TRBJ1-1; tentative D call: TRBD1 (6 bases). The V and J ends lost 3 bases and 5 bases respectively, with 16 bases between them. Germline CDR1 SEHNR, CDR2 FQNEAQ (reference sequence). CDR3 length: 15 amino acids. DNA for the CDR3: TGTGCCAGCAGCTTTACAGGGATCGTGTGGACTGAAGCTTTCTTT. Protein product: CASSFTGIVWTEAFF.

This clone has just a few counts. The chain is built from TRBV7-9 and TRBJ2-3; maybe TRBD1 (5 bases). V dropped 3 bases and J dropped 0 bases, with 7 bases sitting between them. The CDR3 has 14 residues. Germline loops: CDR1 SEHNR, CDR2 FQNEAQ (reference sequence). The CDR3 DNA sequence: TGTGCCAGCAGCTTTGCAGGGAGCACAGATACGCAGTATTTT. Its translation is CASSFAGSTDTQYF.

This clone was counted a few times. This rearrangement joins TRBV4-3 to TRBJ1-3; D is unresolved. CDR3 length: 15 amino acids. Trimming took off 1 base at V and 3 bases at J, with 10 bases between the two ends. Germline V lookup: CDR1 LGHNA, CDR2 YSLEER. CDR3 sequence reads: CASSQAATFGNTIYF. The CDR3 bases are TGCGCCAGCAGCCAAGCCGCGACATTTGGAAACACCATATATTTT.